One sample yielded the 24 T cell receptor beta chains listed below, sequenced in a study of T-cell reconstitution after alpha-beta-depleted transplantation in children. A TCRbeta library incorporating unique molecular identifiers was prepared. From the PCR reads, TCRdb called clonotypes with MiXCR, one entry per CDR3 protein. The repertoire has fewer than 500,000 distinct CDR3 sequences, over 40% of them found once; the top ten carry under 35%. The sequencing used PBMCs, collected before TCRalphabeta/CD19-depleted stem cell transplant. The source of these receptors is a girl aged 2 to 10 with aplastic anemia, due to receive a stem cell transplant.

This chain links TRBV6-5 with TRBJ2-3; 7 positions agree with TRBD2. Germline trimming cut 5 bases from V and 0 bases from J; bases unmatched to any gene: 8. The CDR3 extends over 16 amino acids. The germline V gene has CDR1 MNHEY and CDR2 SVGAGI. The CDR3 DNA reads TGTGCCAGCAGTCTCGAGCGGGGCGGTAGCACAGATACGCAGTATTTT. Residues: CASSLERGGSTDTQYF.

This clonotype turned up a few times. This chain joins TRBV10-3 and TRBJ2-7; 10 bases line up with TRBD1. The CDR3 consists of 14 residues. V lost 10 bases, J lost 3 bases, and 9 bases stayed unmatched. Germline values: CDR1 ENHRY, CDR2 SYGVKD. In DNA, the CDR3 is TGTGCCAGCCGGTGGACAGGGGGAAACTACGAGCAGTACTTC. Encoded protein: CASRWTGGNYEQYF.

This clonotype turned up a few times. The CDR3 here is CASRPGTARRNTEAFF. Written as DNA, the CDR3 is TGTGCCAGCAGACCAGGGACGGCCCGGAGGAACACTGAAGCTTTCTTT. J is TRBJ1-1 and V is TRBV6-2 or TRBV6-3; D possibly corresponds to TRBD1 (5 bases). V lost 6 bases and J 1 base, leaving 18 bases between the germline ends. The CDR3 loop spans 16 amino acids. Germline V lookup: CDR1 MNHEY, CDR2 SVGEGT.

This clonotype was counted many times. CDR3 nucleotides: TGTGCCAGCAGCTCAGGGTTAAGGCAGTACTTC. It specifies CASSSGLRQYF. This rearrangement joins TRBV12-3 or TRBV12-4 to TRBJ2-7; possibly TRBD1 for D (5 bases). V lost 6 bases and J lost 9, with 12 bases in between. The CDR3 runs 11 residues.

The rearrangement joins TRBV12-3 or TRBV12-4 to TRBJ1-1; the D is unclear. CDR3 size: 13 residues. V was cut by 4 bases and J by 3 bases, with 9 bases left in between. The CDR3 reads CASSSGLHTEAFF. In DNA, the CDR3 is TGTGCCAGCAGTTCAGGCCTTCACACTGAAGCTTTCTTT.

The chain is built from TRBV5-1 and TRBJ2-1; TRBD2 agrees at 14 bases. The V gene end was trimmed by 2 bases and the J gene end by 10 bases; junction bases not matched to a gene: 14. This CDR3 comprises 18 residues. Per germline, CDR1 SGHRS and CDR2 YFSETQ. CDR3 nucleotides: TGCGCCAGCAGCTTTGGTAGGCTCCCGGGACTAGCGGGAGCAGAGCAGTTCTTC. Translation: CASSFGRLPGLAGAEQFF.

The gene calls are TRBV20-1 and TRBJ2-3; D remains ambiguous. V dropped 5 bases and J dropped 0 bases, with 9 bases sitting between them. The CDR3 contains 13 residues. Germline V gene data show CDR1 as DFQATT and CDR2 as SNEGSKA (reference sequence). The CDR3 reads CSAAVGSTDTQYF. CDR3 nucleotides: TGCAGTGCTGCTGTTGGTAGCACAGATACGCAGTATTTT.

This chain links TRBV7-9 with TRBJ1-5, with 8 positions matching TRBD1. This CDR3 is built from 16 residues. CDR1 and CDR2 from the germline V gene are SEHNR and FQNEAQ (reference sequence). V trimming: 5 bases; J trimming: 1 base; junction bases outside the gene matches: 7. CDR3 nucleotide sequence: TGTGCCAGCAGCGGCCCGACAGGGGAAAGCAATCAGCCCCAGCATTTT. Translating gives CASSGPTGESNQPQHF.

The chain recombines TRBV5-1 with TRBJ1-1; D perhaps matches TRBD1 (5 bases). The CDR3 totals 15 residues. The V gene lost 3 bases and the J gene lost 0 bases, with 12 bases spanning the gap. Germline lookup yields CDR1 SGHRS and CDR2 YFSETQ. The CDR3: CASSWGGLLNTEAFF. As DNA, the CDR3 is TGCGCCAGCAGCTGGGGGGGACTCCTGAACACTGAAGCTTTCTTT.

The chain links TRBV29-1 to TRBJ2-5, with TRBD1 as a possible D gene (6 bases). V was clipped by 5 bases and J by 4 bases, with 14 bases between them. This CDR3 is 13 amino acids long. Germline-derived CDR1 and CDR2 are SQVTM and ANQGSEA. CDR3: CSVTGPWGETQYF. CDR3 bases: TGCAGCGTTACAGGGCCATGGGGAGAGACCCAGTACTTC.

This clonotype was seen a handful of times. The rearrangement uses TRBV6-1 and TRBJ2-3, with TRBD2 identical over 12 bases. The CDR3 length is 14 residues. Germline loops: CDR1 MNHNS, CDR2 SASEGT. V lost 6 bases to trimming and J lost 3 bases; unmatched junction nucleotides: 1. The CDR3 DNA sequence: TGTGCCAGCAGCACTAGCGGGAGGACAGATACGCAGTATTTT. It encodes CASSTSGRTDTQYF.

This chain joins TRBV5-1 and TRBJ1-6, with 10 positions matching TRBD1. Germline V gene lookup returns CDR1 SGHRS and CDR2 YFSETQ. The CDR3 is made up of 15 amino acids. V shed 0 bases, J shed 8 bases, and the junction held 2 bases outside the gene matches. In DNA form, the CDR3 reads TGCGCCAGCAGCTTGGCCGGGACAGGGGATTCACCCCTCCACTTT. Encoded protein: CASSLAGTGDSPLHF.

This clonotype has more than one count but fewer than ten. The rearrangement links TRBV10-3 to TRBJ2-5; 7 bases map to TRBD2. Germline CDR1 ENHRY, CDR2 SYGVKD. Trimming cost V 9 bases and J 7 bases; bases outside gene matches: 14. The CDR3 loop spans 14 amino acids. The chain's CDR3 is CAIWTGGAIGTQYF. The CDR3 DNA reads as TGTGCCATATGGACGGGAGGCGCTATAGGGACCCAGTACTTC.

V and J are TRBV20-1 and TRBJ1-3; D uncertain. The CDR3 contains 12 residues. Germline CDR1 DFQATT, CDR2 SNEGSKA (reference sequence). V was pared by 3 bases and J by 6 bases, with 9 bases between. In DNA, the CDR3 is TGCAGTGCTAGGGATCCTGCAAACACCATATATTTT. Translation: CSARDPANTIYF.

This clonotype was counted many times. The gene calls are TRBV5-1 and TRBJ2-7; no clear D gene. The germline CDR1 and CDR2 sequences are SGHRS and YFSETQ. CDR3 length equals 13 residues. Trimming shortened V by 0 bases and J by 1 base, and 5 bases separated the two germline ends. CDR3 in DNA: TGCGCCAGCAGCTTGGCCAGATCCTACGAGCAGTACTTC. Residues: CASSLARSYEQYF.

In its sample, this clonotype was seen many times. The rearrangement joins TRBV7-9 to TRBJ2-7, with D hard to call. CDR1 is SEHNR and CDR2 is FQNEAQ in the germline V gene (reference sequence). This CDR3 has 12 amino acids. V lost 8 bases and J lost 1, with 9 bases in between. The DNA of the CDR3 is TGTGCCAGCTTGGACGCTTCCTACGAGCAGTACTTC. It codes for CASLDASYEQYF.

The V gene is TRBV11-3, the J gene TRBJ2-3; D is perhaps TRBD2 (6 bases). Trimming shortened V by 5 bases and J by 4 bases, and 16 bases separated the two germline ends. The germline gives CDR1 SGHNT, CDR2 YENEEA. The CDR3 has 15 amino acids. The CDR3 DNA sequence: TGTGCCAGCAGCGTCCTCGGGGAGGACTCAGATACGCAGTATTTT. Its protein product is CASSVLGEDSDTQYF.

The V and J genes are TRBV6-2 or TRBV6-3 and TRBJ2-5; 11 bases match TRBD2. Trimming at V came to 4 bases and at J to 2 bases, leaving 6 bases not matched to a gene. Germline V gene data show CDR1 as MNHEY and CDR2 as SVGEGT. This CDR3 has 16 residues. CDR3 nucleotides: TGTGCCAGCAGTTCCGGGACTAGCGGTCTACAAGAGACCCAGTACTTC. This codes for CASSSGTSGLQETQYF.

The chain has TRBV7-9 and TRBJ2-1; TRBD2 matches at 8 bases. This CDR3 has 16 amino acids. The ends lost 7 bases at V and 5 bases at J; junction bases unmatched: 13. Germline V CDR1 and CDR2: SEHNR, FQNEAQ (reference sequence). This CDR3 reads CASTITGGKANNEQFF. CDR3 nucleotide sequence: TGTGCCAGCACCATAACGGGGGGGAAAGCAAACAATGAGCAGTTCTTC. The full variable domain, rest sourced from reference TRBV7-9 and TRBJ2-1, is DTGVSQNPRHKITKRGQNVTFRCDPISEHNRLYWYRQTLGQGPEFLTYFQNEAQLEKSRLLSDRFSAERPKGSFSTLEIQRTEQGDSAMYLCASTITGGKANNEQFFGPGTRLTVL.

The rearrangement uses TRBV20-1 and TRBJ2-5; 11 bases agree with TRBD2. CDR1 is DFQATT, CDR2 SNEGSKA, per germline (reference sequence). This CDR3 region has 15 residues. Germline trimming cut 3 bases from V and 6 bases from J; bases unmatched to any gene: 9. CDR3 loop: CSASRGLAGGQTQYF. The DNA for the CDR3 is TGCAGTGCTAGCCGGGGCCTAGCGGGGGGACAGACCCAGTACTTC.

This chain connects TRBV20-1 to TRBJ1-5; 8 positions match TRBD1. CDR1 is DFQATT, CDR2 SNEGSKA, per germline (reference sequence). The CDR3 length is 16 residues. J was trimmed by 4 bases and V by 6 bases; bases with no gene match: 14. The CDR3 DNA sequence: TGCAGTGCAGACCTAACCGGGACAGGAGATAATCAGCCCCAGCATTTT. It codes for CSADLTGTGDNQPQHF.

V and J are TRBV7-9 and TRBJ2-6, with D possibly matching TRBD1 (8 bases). This CDR3 comprises 21 residues. Germline V gene lookup returns CDR1 SEHNR and CDR2 FQNEAQ (reference sequence). V lost 3 bases to trimming and J lost 0 bases, with 24 bases between them. The CDR3 sequence: CASSFGSVSGTGFSGANVLTF. CDR3 DNA sequence: TGTGCCAGCAGCTTCGGGTCGGTGAGCGGGACAGGCTTCTCTGGGGCCAACGTCCTGACTTTC.

This rearrangement joins TRBV27 to TRBJ2-4; D is ambiguous. Trimming removed 6 bases at V and 1 base at J, with 16 bases between. CDR1 MNHEY and CDR2 SMNVEV come from the germline V gene (reference sequence). The CDR3 runs to 16 residues. CDR3 residues: CASSVLPPLAKNIQYF. The CDR3 coding sequence is TGTGCCAGCAGCGTACTACCACCTTTGGCCAAAAACATTCAGTACTTC.

V usage is TRBV6-1 and J usage is TRBJ2-1; D may be TRBD1 (6 bases). Germline CDR1 MNHNS, CDR2 SASEGT. The CDR3 runs to 15 residues. Trimming cost V 5 bases and J 6 bases, with 17 bases left between them. The DNA of the CDR3 is TGTGCCAGCAGTCCGCCACTTCGAGGGGGCAATGAGCAGTTCTTC. The encoded protein is CASSPPLRGGNEQFF.